A single sample gave rise to the 8 T cell receptor beta chains below, sequenced in a study of early T cells in non-severe SARS-CoV-2 infection. TCRdb used MiXCR to reprocess the 5' RACE reads, holding one entry per CDR3 protein. Here the sample spans about 90,000 distinct CDR3 sequences, about 12% being singletons. Source: whole blood, taken at baseline. These receptors originate from an adult who was a healthcare worker with PCR-confirmed SARS-CoV-2 infection or an uninfected control (not recorded which).

This chain joins TRBV5-5 and TRBJ1-6; no clear D. Per germline, CDR1 SGHKS and CDR2 YYEKEE (reference sequence). The length of the CDR3 is 12 residues. The V gene lost 0 bases and the J gene lost 9 bases, with 4 bases spanning the gap. The CDR3 sequence is CASSLDFSPLHF. CDR3 nucleotide sequence: TGTGCCAGCAGCTTGGATTTTTCACCCCTCCACTTT.

In its sample, this clonotype was seen a few times. V gene TRBV29-1 combines with J gene TRBJ2-6, with unresolved D. Trimming shortened V by 6 bases and J by 4 bases, and 13 bases separated the two germline ends. The length of the CDR3 is 14 residues. CDR1 and CDR2 from the germline V gene are SQVTM and ANQGSEA. This chain's CDR3 is CSVEPPSGANVLTF. The CDR3 DNA follows: TGCAGCGTCGAGCCCCCCTCCGGGGCCAACGTCCTGACTTTC.

This clonotype was recorded a few times. This chain uses TRBV14 with TRBJ2-7; TRBD2 matches at 8 bases. Germline assignment: CDR1 SGHDN and CDR2 FVKESK. V dropped 7 bases and J dropped 4; count of bases not matched to a gene: 9. This CDR3 spans 14 amino acids. The CDR3: CASTESGRMYEQYF. CDR3 DNA sequence: TGTGCCAGCACCGAAAGCGGGAGAATGTACGAGCAGTACTTC.

The table lists this clonotype with many counts. This chain connects TRBV7-6 to TRBJ1-1, with a possible D match to TRBD1 (6 bases). The V end was cut by 7 bases, the J end by 5 bases, with 14 bases between. The CDR3 loop spans 13 amino acids. Germline CDR1 SGHVS, CDR2 FNYEAQ. The DNA of the CDR3 is TGTGCCAGCAAGGCCAGGGGAAGGACTGAAGCTTTCTTT. As protein: CASKARGRTEAFF.

This clonotype was counted only a few times. The gene calls are TRBV29-1 and TRBJ1-1, with D possibly being TRBD1 (5 bases). The germline V gene has CDR1 SQVTM and CDR2 ANQGSEA. The CDR3 has 14 amino acids. V lost 8 bases and J 2 bases, leaving 18 bases between the germline ends. DNA for the CDR3: TGCAGCTCTGCGGAAATGACAGACAACACTGAAGCTTTCTTT. Translating gives CSSAEMTDNTEAFF.

The rearrangement links TRBV19 to TRBJ2-1; 11 bases are a match to TRBD2. This CDR3 is 15 amino acids long. The germline V gene encodes CDR1 LNHDA and CDR2 SQIVND (reference sequence). J lost 8 bases, V lost 3 bases, and 6 bases had no gene match. DNA of the CDR3: TGTGCCAGTAGTATGGTAGCGGGAGGGCCATATGAGCAGTTCTTC. The encoded protein is CASSMVAGGPYEQFF. Full variable domain (outside the CDR3, taken from reference TRBV19 and TRBJ2-1): DGGITQSPKYLFRKEGQNVTLSCEQNLNHDAMYWYRQDPGQGLRLIYYSQIVNDFQKGDIAEGYSVSREKKESFPLTVTSAQKNPTAFYLCASSMVAGGPYEQFFGPGTRLTVL.

The chain employs TRBV6-5 and TRBJ2-5; D is uncertain. Germline V gene sequence: CDR1 MNHEY, CDR2 SVGAGI. The CDR3 covers 15 residues. The germline V and J ends were trimmed by 0 bases and 1 base, with 9 bases remaining between them. The CDR3 protein is CASSYSTLGQETQYF. CDR3 bases: TGTGCCAGCAGTTACTCGACCCTGGGCCAAGAGACCCAGTACTTC.

This clonotype was counted ten times or more. CDR3 nucleotide sequence: TGTGCCAGCAGCTTAGCAGGCATGAACACTGAAGCTTTCTTT. Translated: CASSLAGMNTEAFF. The chain recombines TRBV11-2 with TRBJ1-1, with D unresolved. Germline CDR1 SGHAT, CDR2 FQNNGV. This CDR3 contains 14 residues. Deletions cut 1 base from V and 0 bases from J, with 6 bases between.